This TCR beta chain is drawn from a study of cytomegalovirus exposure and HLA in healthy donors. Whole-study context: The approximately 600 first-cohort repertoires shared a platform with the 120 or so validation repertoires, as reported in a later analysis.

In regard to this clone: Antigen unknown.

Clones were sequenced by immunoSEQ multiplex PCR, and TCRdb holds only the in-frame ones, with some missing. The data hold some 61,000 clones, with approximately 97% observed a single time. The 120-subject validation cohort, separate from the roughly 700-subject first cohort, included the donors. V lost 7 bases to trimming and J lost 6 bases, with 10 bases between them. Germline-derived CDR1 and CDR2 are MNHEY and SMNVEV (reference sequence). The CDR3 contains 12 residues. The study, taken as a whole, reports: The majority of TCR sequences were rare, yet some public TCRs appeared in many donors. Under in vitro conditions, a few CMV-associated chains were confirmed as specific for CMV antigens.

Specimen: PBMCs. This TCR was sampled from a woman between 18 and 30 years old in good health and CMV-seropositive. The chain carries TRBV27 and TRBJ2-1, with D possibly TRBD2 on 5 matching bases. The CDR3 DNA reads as TGTGCCAGCACCGGGGTCGGCAATGAGCAGTTCTTC. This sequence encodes CASTGVGNEQFF.